Here is one T cell receptor (beta chain) with its context. The data are from a study of cytomegalovirus exposure and HLA in healthy donors. At the level of the study: Sequencing of some 190 million T cells in an earlier analysis found around 100 million unique TCR beta sequences.

The primer mix had 60 Vbeta and 13 Jbeta primers. The protocol was immunoSEQ multiplex PCR, while the TCRdb copy is restricted to in-frame clones and leaves out a portion. The table includes 150,000 to 200,000 clones, about 81% detected once. The sequence was obtained from a woman aged 30 to 39 in good health and CMV-seronegative. Sequenced material: PBMCs.

CDR3 DNA sequence: TGTGCCAGCAGTTACTCGATGGGGGGACAGGGTGGCTACACCTTC. This gives the protein CASSYSMGGQGGYTF. V and J are TRBV6-5 and TRBJ1-2; 9 bases fit TRBD1. Germline lookup yields CDR1 MNHEY and CDR2 SVGAGI. This CDR3 contains 15 residues. J gave up 7 bases and V 0 bases, and 6 bases lay outside the gene matches.